The T cell receptor beta chain under discussion was sequenced for a study of multiple sclerosis patients with progressive multifocal leukoencephalopathy. Spiked into each PCR were synthetic inline TR CDR3 controls of all V-J pairings. Sequencing used immunoSEQ multiplex PCR; TCRdb keeps in-frame clones, though not all of them. Among some 25,000 clones listed, 85% to 95% were seen once. On this clone itself: The target antigen is unknown.

The study's findings and limits: The findings' link to JC virus versus immunocompromise remained uncertain. Before and during natalizumab, the clones expanded at PML already existed.

Time point given: more than ten months of natalizumab therapy. The control group, sampled over time, had multiple sclerosis, received natalizumab and did not develop PML. The CDR3 runs to 15 residues. The V and J ends lost 0 bases and 4 bases respectively, with 7 bases between them. From germline, CDR1 is MGHRA and CDR2 YSYEKL. The V and J genes are TRBV4-1 and TRBJ2-6, with D uncertain. The specimen comprised PBMCs, sampled from a patient treated with natalizumab. This TCR came from a man younger than 45 with multiple sclerosis. CDR3 loop: CASSQDNRGANVLTF. CDR3 sequence (DNA): TGCGCCAGCAGCCAAGATAATCGAGGGGCCAACGTCCTGACTTTC.